These 19 T cell receptor beta chains originate from one sample sequenced in a study of long-term antiretroviral therapy in people with HIV (dated by TCRdb to about 2022). The immunoSEQ hsTCRB v3.0 assay was used at survey level resolution to sequence the TRB variable region. TCRdb provides this immuneACCESS table in a form limited to in-frame rearrangements. Some clones are lacking; in checked studies, under half of them reflect an unresolved V gene, and why the rest are absent is not known. This sample gives 11,000 or so clones in total; around 79% of them show up just once. The top ten hold around a tenth of the sample. The specimen was unsorted PBMCs, collected 0.8 years before starting antiretroviral therapy. The origin of the receptors is a middle-aged woman with HIV.

The chain recombines TRBV5-6 with TRBJ2-5; TRBD2 agrees at 7 bases. Germline values: CDR1 SGHDT, CDR2 YYEEEE. The CDR3 contains 17 residues. V gave up 0 bases and J gave up 4 bases; unmatched junction bases: 12. The CDR3 loop reads CASSLGLGLPRSETQYF. In nucleotides, the CDR3 is TGTGCCAGCAGCTTGGGTCTGGGACTACCAAGGTCAGAGACCCAGTACTTC.

The chain carries TRBV19 and TRBJ2-3, with D perhaps TRBD1 (6 bases). V was trimmed by 8 bases and J by 4 bases, leaving 22 bases between them. Germline loops: CDR1 LNHDA, CDR2 SQIVND (reference sequence). The CDR3 is made up of 16 amino acids. As DNA, the CDR3 is TGTGCCAGTGGCGCTACAGGGCCTATAGGAGCAGATACGCAGTATTTT. Residues: CASGATGPIGADTQYF. The complete variable domain, with remaining parts taken from reference TRBV19 and TRBJ2-3, reads DGGITQSPKYLFRKEGQNVTLSCEQNLNHDAMYWYRQDPGQGLRLIYYSQIVNDFQKGDIAEGYSVSREKKESFPLTVTSAQKNPTAFYLCASGATGPIGADTQYFGPGTRLTVL.

The V and J genes are TRBV30 and TRBJ1-2; D not resolved. Germline V lookup: CDR1 GTSNPN, CDR2 SVGIG (reference sequence). The CDR3 loop spans 13 amino acids. Trimming shortened V by 0 bases and J by 0 bases, and 5 bases separated the two germline ends. The CDR3 reads CAWSVSANYGYTF. For the CDR3, the DNA is TGTGCCTGGAGTGTATCAGCTAACTATGGCTACACCTTC.

In this sample, this clone turned up a few times. The J gene is TRBJ2-1, the V gene TRBV28, with TRBD1 identical over 9 bases. V trimming: 8 bases; J trimming: 9 bases; junction bases outside the gene matches: 8. Per germline, CDR1 MDHEN and CDR2 SYDVKM. The CDR3 consists of 13 residues. CDR3 in DNA: TGTGCCAGCTCTCCGGGACAGGGCCTTGAGCAGTTCTTC. It is translated as CASSPGQGLEQFF.

This chain joins TRBV5-1 and TRBJ2-7, with D perhaps TRBD2 (7 bases). CDR3 length: 15 residues. V gave up 0 bases and J gave up 2 bases, with 12 bases separating them. Germline V lookup: CDR1 SGHRS, CDR2 YFSETQ. This CDR3 reads CASSLGGGHPYEQYF. The CDR3 DNA reads as TGCGCCAGCAGCTTGGGGGGGGGCCACCCCTACGAGCAGTACTTC.

The genes are TRBV7-9 and TRBJ2-3; 14 bases fit TRBD2. J was trimmed by 2 bases and V by 5 bases; bases with no gene match: 9. The CDR3 totals 18 residues. Per germline, CDR1 SEHNR and CDR2 FQNEAQ (reference sequence). The CDR3 nucleotides read TGTGCCAGCAGCCCCCCGGGACTAGCGGGAGTTTACACAGATACGCAGTATTTT. Translation: CASSPPGLAGVYTDTQYF.

The rearrangement links TRBV5-5 to TRBJ2-2; D assignment may be TRBD1 or TRBD2 (5 bases each). CDR1 is SGHKS and CDR2 is YYEKEE in the germline V gene (reference sequence). The CDR3 loop spans 15 amino acids. V gave up 0 bases and J gave up 7 bases, with 13 bases separating them. In DNA, the CDR3 is TGTGCCAGCAGCTTGGAGGGCGTGGGGGTCGGGGAGCTGTTTTTT. Protein sequence: CASSLEGVGVGELFF.

Only a few counts were recorded for this clone. The V call is TRBV7-8, the J call TRBJ2-1; D not resolved. The germline gives CDR1 SGHVS, CDR2 FQNEAQ. This CDR3 contains 15 residues. Deletions cut 8 bases from V and 2 bases from J, with 16 bases between. This chain's CDR3 is CASSLGPSTYNEQFF. The CDR3 region has the DNA TGTGCCAGCTCCCTAGGACCCTCGACCTACAATGAGCAGTTCTTC.

The chain uses TRBV21-1 and TRBJ2-3; the D segment call TRBD1 is taken from the table without a DNA check. TRBV21-1 is a pseudogene. This CDR3 is 15 amino acids long. DNA of the CDR3: TGTGCCAGCACTGAAGGACAGGGGAGTTCAGATACGCAGTATTTT. Translating it yields CASTEGQGSSDTQYF.

The chain recombines TRBV6-5 with TRBJ1-5; TRBD1 matches at 11 bases. Trimming removed 5 bases from V and 13 bases from J; junction bases left unmatched: 7. The germline CDR1 and CDR2 sequences are MNHEY and SVGAGI. This CDR3 has 13 amino acids. Here the CDR3 reads CASSTGDRGTQHF. CDR3 DNA sequence: TGTGCCAGCAGTACCGGGGACAGGGGGACTCAGCATTTT.

CDR3 sequence reads: CASRADGTTYEQYF. The CDR3, as DNA: TGTGCCAGCAGGGCCGACGGGACGACCTACGAGCAGTACTTC. The chain carries TRBV6-1 and TRBJ2-7; D possibly uses TRBD1 or TRBD2 (5 bases each). The germline gives CDR1 MNHNS, CDR2 SASEGT. V lost 6 bases and J lost 2, with 14 bases in between. There are 14 residues in the CDR3.

This chain uses TRBV11-1 with TRBJ2-5; 15 positions agree with TRBD2. The CDR3 spans 16 residues. Germline lookup yields CDR1 SGHAT and CDR2 FQDESV (reference sequence). The trim removed 4 bases at V and 2 bases at J, leaving 2 bases unmatched. The CDR3 here is CASSSGLAGGQETQYF. In nucleotides, the CDR3 is TGTGCCAGCAGCTCCGGACTAGCGGGAGGGCAAGAGACCCAGTACTTC. Together with reference TRBV11-1 and TRBJ2-5, the CDR3 gives the full variable domain: EAEVAQSPRYKITEKSQAVAFWCDPISGHATLYWYRQILGQGPELLVQFQDESVVDDSQLPKDRFSAERLKGVDSTLKIQPAELGDSAMYLCASSSGLAGGQETQYFGPGTRLLVL.

The V call is TRBV19, the J call TRBJ1-1, with 8 bases matching TRBD1. V lost 3 bases and J lost 0; bases outside the gene matches: 9. The CDR3 loop spans 17 amino acids. From germline, CDR1 is LNHDA and CDR2 SQIVND (reference sequence). CDR3 DNA sequence: TGTGCCAGTAGTATCCTCGGGACAGGAGACCTGAACACTGAAGCTTTCTTT. Translating it yields CASSILGTGDLNTEAFF.

The chain couples TRBV7-7 to TRBJ2-1; D gene ambiguous. CDR3 length: 13 amino acids. V was clipped by 2 bases and J by 3 bases, with 5 bases between them. CDR1 SSHAT and CDR2 FNYEAQ come from the germline V gene (reference sequence). CDR3 in DNA: TGTGCCAGCAGCTTATCTCTCTACAATGAGCAGTTCTTC. This sequence encodes CASSLSLYNEQFF.

The gene calls are TRBV5-1 and TRBJ2-1; the D gene is possibly TRBD1 (6 bases). The CDR3 length is 15 residues. The germline V gene encodes CDR1 SGHRS and CDR2 YFSETQ. Trimming took 9 bases from V and 0 from J, leaving 16 bases between them. The CDR3 nucleotides read TGCGCCACCAATGTGGGGGCGTCCTCCTACAATGAGCAGTTCTTC. This codes for CATNVGASSYNEQFF.

CDR3 nucleotide sequence: TGTGCCAGTAGTATACGACTGCAAACAGTCTACGAGCAGTACTTC. Translated: CASSIRLQTVYEQYF. The chain combines TRBV19 with TRBJ2-7, with D hard to call. The CDR3 is made up of 15 amino acids. Germline values: CDR1 LNHDA, CDR2 SQIVND (reference sequence). Trimming removed 2 bases from V and 3 bases from J, with 14 bases in between.

The chain recombines TRBV5-1 with TRBJ2-1; 8 nucleotides line up with TRBD2. This CDR3 is built from 15 residues. V dropped 2 bases and J dropped 4; count of bases not matched to a gene: 5. Germline CDR1 reads SGHRS; CDR2 reads YFSETQ. The CDR3 sequence: CASSFSSGRYNEQFF. The CDR3 bases are TGCGCCAGCAGCTTCTCTAGCGGGCGTTACAATGAGCAGTTCTTC.

The chain is built from TRBV28 and TRBJ2-7, with 10 nucleotides matching TRBD1. J lost 6 bases, V lost 4 bases, and 9 bases had no gene match. Looked up from germline, CDR1 is MDHEN and CDR2 is SYDVKM. The CDR3 has 15 amino acids. Here the CDR3 DNA reads TGTGCCAGCAGTTCCTCCGGGACAGGGGCCTTCGAGCAGTACTTC. Translating gives CASSSSGTGAFEQYF. Variable domain in full (rest from reference TRBV28 and TRBJ2-7): DVKVTQSSRYLVKRTGEKVFLECVQDMDHENMFWYRQDPGLGLRLIYFSYDVKMKEKGDIPEGYSVSREKKERFSLILESASTNQTSMYLCASSSSGTGAFEQYFGPGTRLTVT.

V gene TRBV19 combines with J gene TRBJ1-4, with a possible D match to TRBD1 (5 bases). CDR1 LNHDA and CDR2 SQIVND come from the germline V gene (reference sequence). The V gene lost 3 bases and the J gene lost 7 bases, with 9 bases spanning the gap. The CDR3 consists of 13 residues. DNA for the CDR3: TGTGCCAGTAGTATTTGGGGGACTGAAAAACTGTTTTTT. It specifies CASSIWGTEKLFF.